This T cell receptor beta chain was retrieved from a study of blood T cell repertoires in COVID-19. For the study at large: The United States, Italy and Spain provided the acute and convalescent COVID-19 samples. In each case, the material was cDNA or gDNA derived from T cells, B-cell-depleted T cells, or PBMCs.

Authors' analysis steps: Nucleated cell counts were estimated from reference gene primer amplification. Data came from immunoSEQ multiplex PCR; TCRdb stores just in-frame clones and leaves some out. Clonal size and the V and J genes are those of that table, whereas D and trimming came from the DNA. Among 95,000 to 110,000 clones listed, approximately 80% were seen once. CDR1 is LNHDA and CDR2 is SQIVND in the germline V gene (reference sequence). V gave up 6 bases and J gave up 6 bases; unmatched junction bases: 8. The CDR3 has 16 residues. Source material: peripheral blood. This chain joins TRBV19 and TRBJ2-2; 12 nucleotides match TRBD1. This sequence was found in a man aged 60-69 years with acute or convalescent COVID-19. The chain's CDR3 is CASRPTGTGGSGELFF. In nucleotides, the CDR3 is TGTGCCAGTAGACCCACCGGGACAGGGGGCTCCGGGGAGCTGTTTTTT.